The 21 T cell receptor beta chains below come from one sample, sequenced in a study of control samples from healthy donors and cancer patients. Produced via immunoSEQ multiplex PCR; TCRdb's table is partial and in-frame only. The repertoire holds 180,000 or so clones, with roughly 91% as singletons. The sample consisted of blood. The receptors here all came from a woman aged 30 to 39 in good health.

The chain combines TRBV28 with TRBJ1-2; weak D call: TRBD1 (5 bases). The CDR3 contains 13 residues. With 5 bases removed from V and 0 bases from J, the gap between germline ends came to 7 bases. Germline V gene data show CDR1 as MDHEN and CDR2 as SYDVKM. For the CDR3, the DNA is TGTGCCAGCAGTGTGACAGCTAACTATGGCTACACCTTC. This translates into CASSVTANYGYTF.

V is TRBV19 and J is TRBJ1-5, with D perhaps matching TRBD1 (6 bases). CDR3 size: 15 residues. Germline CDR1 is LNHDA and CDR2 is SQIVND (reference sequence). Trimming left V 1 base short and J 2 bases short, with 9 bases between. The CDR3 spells CASSIARGRNQPQHF. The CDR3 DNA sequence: TGTGCCAGTAGTATAGCCAGGGGCCGCAATCAGCCCCAGCATTTT.

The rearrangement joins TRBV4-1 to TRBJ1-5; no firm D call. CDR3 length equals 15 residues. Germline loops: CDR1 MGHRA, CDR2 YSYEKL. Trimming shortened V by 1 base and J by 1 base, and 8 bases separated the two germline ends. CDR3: CASSQGFVSNQPQHF. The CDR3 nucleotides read TGCGCCAGCAGCCAAGGGTTTGTCAGCAATCAGCCCCAGCATTTT.

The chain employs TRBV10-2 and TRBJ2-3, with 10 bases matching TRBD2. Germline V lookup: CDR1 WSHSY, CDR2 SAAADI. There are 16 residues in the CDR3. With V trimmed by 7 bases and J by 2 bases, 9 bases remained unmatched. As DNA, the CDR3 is TGCGCCAGCACCGATCTAGCGGGAGTCCTCACAGATACGCAGTATTTT. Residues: CASTDLAGVLTDTQYF.

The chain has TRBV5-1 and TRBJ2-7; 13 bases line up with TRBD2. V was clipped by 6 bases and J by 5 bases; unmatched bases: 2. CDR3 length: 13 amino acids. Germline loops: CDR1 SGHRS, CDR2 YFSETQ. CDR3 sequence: CASMGTSGNEQYF. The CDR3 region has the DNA TGCGCCAGCATGGGGACTAGCGGGAACGAGCAGTACTTC.

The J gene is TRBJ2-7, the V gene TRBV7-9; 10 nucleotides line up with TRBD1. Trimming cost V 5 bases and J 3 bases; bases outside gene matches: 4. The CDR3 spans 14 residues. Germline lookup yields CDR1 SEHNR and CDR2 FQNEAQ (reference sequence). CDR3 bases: TGTGCCAGCAGCCCCGGGACAGGGGTCTACGAGCAGTACTTC. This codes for CASSPGTGVYEQYF.

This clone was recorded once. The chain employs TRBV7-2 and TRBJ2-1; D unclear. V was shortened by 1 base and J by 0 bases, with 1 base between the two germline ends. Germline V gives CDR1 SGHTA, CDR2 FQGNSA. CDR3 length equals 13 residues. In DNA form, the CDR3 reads TGTGCCAGCAGCTTAGGCTCCTACAATGAGCAGTTCTTC. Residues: CASSLGSYNEQFF. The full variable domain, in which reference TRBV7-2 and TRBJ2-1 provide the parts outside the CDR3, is GAGVSQSPSNKVTEKGKDVELRCDPISGHTALYWYRQSLGQGLEFLIYFQGNSAPDKSGLPSDRFSAERTGGSVSTLTIQRTQQEDSAVYLCASSLGSYNEQFFGPGTRLTVL.

In DNA form, the CDR3 reads TGCGCCAGCAGCTTGAGGGAGGGCTCGAGAGAGACCCAGTACTTC. Translating it yields CASSLREGSRETQYF. V gene TRBV5-1 combines with J gene TRBJ2-5, with TRBD2 matching over 7 bases. Germline CDR1 and CDR2: SGHRS and YFSETQ. This CDR3 is built from 15 residues. The V gene end was trimmed by 1 base and the J gene end by 4 bases; junction bases not matched to a gene: 7.

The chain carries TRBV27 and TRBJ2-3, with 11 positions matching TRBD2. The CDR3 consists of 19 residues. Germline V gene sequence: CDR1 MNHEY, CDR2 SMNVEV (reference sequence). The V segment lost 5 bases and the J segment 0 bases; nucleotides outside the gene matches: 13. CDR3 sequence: CASSPSPPGLAASTDTQYF. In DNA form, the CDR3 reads TGTGCCAGCAGTCCCTCCCCACCGGGACTAGCGGCCAGCACAGATACGCAGTATTTT.

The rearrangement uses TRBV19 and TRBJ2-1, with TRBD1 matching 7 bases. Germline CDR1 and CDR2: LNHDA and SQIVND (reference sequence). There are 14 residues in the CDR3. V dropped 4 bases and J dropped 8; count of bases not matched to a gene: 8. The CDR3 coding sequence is TGTGCCAGTAGTAGACAGGGTTGGAGCTATGAGCAGTTCTTC. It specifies CASSRQGWSYEQFF.

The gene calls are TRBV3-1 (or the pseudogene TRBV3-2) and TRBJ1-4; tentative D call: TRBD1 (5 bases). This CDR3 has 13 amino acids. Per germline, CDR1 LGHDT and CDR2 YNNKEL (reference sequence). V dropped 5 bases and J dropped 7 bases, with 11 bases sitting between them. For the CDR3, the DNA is TGTGCCAGCAGCTGGGTGGGGGGTGAAAAACTGTTTTTT. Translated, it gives CASSWVGGEKLFF.

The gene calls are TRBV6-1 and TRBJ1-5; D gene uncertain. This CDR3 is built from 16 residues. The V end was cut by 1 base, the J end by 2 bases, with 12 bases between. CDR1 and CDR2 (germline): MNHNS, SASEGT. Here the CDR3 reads CASSEGEGSGNQPQHF. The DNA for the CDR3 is TGTGCCAGCAGTGAAGGGGAGGGTTCGGGCAATCAGCCCCAGCATTTT.

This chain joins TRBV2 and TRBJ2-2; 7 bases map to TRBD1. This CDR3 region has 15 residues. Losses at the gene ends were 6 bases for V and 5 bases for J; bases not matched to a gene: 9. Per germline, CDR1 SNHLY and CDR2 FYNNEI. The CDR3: CASSADRVRTGELFF. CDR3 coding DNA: TGTGCCAGCAGCGCCGACAGGGTCAGGACCGGGGAGCTGTTTTTT.

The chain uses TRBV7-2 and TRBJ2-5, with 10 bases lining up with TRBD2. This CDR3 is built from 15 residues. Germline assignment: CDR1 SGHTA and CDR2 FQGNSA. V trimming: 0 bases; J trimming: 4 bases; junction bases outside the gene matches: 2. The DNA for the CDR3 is TGTGCCAGCAGCTTAGCAGCGGGGGGGCCAGAGACCCAGTACTTC. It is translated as CASSLAAGGPETQYF.

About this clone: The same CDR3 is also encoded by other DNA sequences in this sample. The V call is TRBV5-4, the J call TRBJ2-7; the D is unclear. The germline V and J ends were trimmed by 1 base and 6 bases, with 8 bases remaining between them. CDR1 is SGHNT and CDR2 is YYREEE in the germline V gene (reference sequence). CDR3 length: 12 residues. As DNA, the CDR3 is TGTGCCAGCAGCTTGTTAGCCGGCGAGCAGTACTTC. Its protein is CASSLLAGEQYF.

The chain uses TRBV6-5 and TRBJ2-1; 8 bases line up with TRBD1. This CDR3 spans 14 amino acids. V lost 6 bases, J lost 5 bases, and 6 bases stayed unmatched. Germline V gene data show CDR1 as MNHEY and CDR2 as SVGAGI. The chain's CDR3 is CASRRTGINNEQFF. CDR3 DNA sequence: TGTGCCAGCAGGAGGACAGGGATTAACAATGAGCAGTTCTTC.

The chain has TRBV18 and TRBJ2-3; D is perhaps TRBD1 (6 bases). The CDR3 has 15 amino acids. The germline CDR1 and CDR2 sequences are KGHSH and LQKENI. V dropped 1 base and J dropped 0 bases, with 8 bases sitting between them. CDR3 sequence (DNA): TGTGCCAGCTCACCACTCAGGGGCAGCACAGATACGCAGTATTTT. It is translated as CASSPLRGSTDTQYF.

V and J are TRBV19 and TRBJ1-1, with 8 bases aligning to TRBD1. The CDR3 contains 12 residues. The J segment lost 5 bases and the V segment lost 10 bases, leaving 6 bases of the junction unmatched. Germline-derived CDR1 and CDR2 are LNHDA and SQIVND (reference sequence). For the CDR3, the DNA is TGTGCCACCAGGGACAGGTGGACTGAAGCTTTCTTT. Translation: CATRDRWTEAFF.

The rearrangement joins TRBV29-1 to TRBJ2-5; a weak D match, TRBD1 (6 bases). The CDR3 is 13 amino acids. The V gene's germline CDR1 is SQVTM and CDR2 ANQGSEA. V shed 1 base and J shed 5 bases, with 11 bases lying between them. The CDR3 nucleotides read TGCAGCGTTGAAGTTGGGGGCGCCGAGACCCAGTACTTC. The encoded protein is CSVEVGGAETQYF.

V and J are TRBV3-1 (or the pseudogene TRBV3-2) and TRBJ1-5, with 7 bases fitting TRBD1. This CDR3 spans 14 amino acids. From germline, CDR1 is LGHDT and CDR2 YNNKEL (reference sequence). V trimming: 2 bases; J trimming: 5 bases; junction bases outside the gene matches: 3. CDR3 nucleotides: TGTGCCAGCAGCCAAAGGACAGGACATCAGCCCCAGCATTTT. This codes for CASSQRTGHQPQHF.

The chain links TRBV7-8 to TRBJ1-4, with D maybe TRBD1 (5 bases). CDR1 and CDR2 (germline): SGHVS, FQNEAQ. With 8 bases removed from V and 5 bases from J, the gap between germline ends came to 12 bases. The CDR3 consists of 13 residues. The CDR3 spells CASSGTENEKLFF. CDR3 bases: TGTGCCAGCTCCGGGACTGAAAATGAAAAACTGTTTTTT.